This T cell receptor (beta chain) appears in the sequencing data of a study of CXCR3-negative and CXCR3-positive naive CD8 T cells. Study findings and constraints: Most assays were run on fresh PBMCs (CXCR3 expression partially decreased after cryopreservation). CXCR3-expressing naive cells carried TRB CDR3s more hydrophobic than those of CXCR3-negative naive cells. TRBV-TRBJ usage matched between naive CXCR3-negative and CXCR3-positive cells but not between memory cells.

The study made its TRB cDNA libraries by 5' RACE, adding UMI labels. TCRdb reprocessed the 5' RACE reads; each CDR3 protein has one entry and no DNA is given. The listing contains under 110,000 distinct CDR3 sequences. Germline-derived CDR1 and CDR2 are GTSNPN and SVGIG (reference sequence). The CDR3 runs 15 residues. A note on this clonotype: Its target is unknown.

Sequenced sample: naive CXCR3+ CD8+ T cells from blood. The subset: CD45RO-CCR7+CD27+CD95- naive CD8+ T cells expressing CXCR3 (TNR3+). The chain employs TRBV30 and TRBJ2-7. The source of this sequence is a human donor in good health. Some clones in this sample may be carry-over from other donors' samples. The CDR3 sequence is CAWMTPRDSSYEQYF.